This T cell receptor (beta chain) was sequenced in a study of CD8+CD57+ T cells in acquired aplastic anemia. Template material for TCR beta VDJ and CDR3 profiling consisted of genomic DNA. TCRdb recomputed calls from the reads with MiXCR, one row per CDR3 protein. This table holds approximately 190,000 distinct CDR3 sequences, just under 50% found once. It was patients with CD8+CD57+ cell expansion by flow cytometry who were chosen for sequencing. This CDR3 has 17 residues. Germline CDR1 and CDR2: SGHAT and FQNNGV. V gave up 6 bases and J gave up 13 bases; unmatched junction bases: 20. In this sample, this clonotype turned up many times.

Sample: sorted CD4+, CD8+, or CD8+CD57+ T cells (not recorded which) from PBMCs. The chain links TRBV11-2 to TRBJ1-6; 8 bases are a match to TRBD1. The receptor was derived from a human donor with aplastic anemia. The CDR3 sequence is CASSLRGQGAGTNPLHF. The DNA of the CDR3 is TGTGCCAGCAGTCTTAGGGGCCAGGGGGCAGGTACCAACCCCCTCCACTTT.